This T cell receptor beta chain was captured in a study of cytomegalovirus exposure and HLA in healthy donors. Overall study results and limits: Among immune exposure information, only CMV serostatus was available. By HLA locus, TCR association rates varied in a later analysis, with DRB1 showing the most and HLA-C the fewest. Later analysis associated a missense DCLRE1C variant with TCR beta V- and J-gene trimming.

The PCR was carried out with 60 Vbeta primers and 13 Jbeta primers. This table comes from immunoSEQ multiplex PCR, and its TCRdb copy is limited to in-frame clones, with some not included. The sample gives about 190,000 clones, 85% to 90% of which show up once; around 1.2% is in the top ten. Note on this clone: The antigen is unknown.

Looked up from germline, CDR1 is LNHDA and CDR2 is SQIVND (reference sequence). CDR3 length: 16 amino acids. V shed 9 bases and J 7 bases; nucleotides not matched to a gene: 17. The chain is built from TRBV19 and TRBJ1-5; 8 nucleotides match TRBD1. The material sequenced was PBMCs. The TCR was taken from a man aged 25-40 years in good health and CMV-seronegative. CDR3 in DNA: TGTGCCAGCCGGTTCTGGGGCCAGGGGGCGGGCCAGCCCCAGCATTTT. Amino acid sequence: CASRFWGQGAGQPQHF.